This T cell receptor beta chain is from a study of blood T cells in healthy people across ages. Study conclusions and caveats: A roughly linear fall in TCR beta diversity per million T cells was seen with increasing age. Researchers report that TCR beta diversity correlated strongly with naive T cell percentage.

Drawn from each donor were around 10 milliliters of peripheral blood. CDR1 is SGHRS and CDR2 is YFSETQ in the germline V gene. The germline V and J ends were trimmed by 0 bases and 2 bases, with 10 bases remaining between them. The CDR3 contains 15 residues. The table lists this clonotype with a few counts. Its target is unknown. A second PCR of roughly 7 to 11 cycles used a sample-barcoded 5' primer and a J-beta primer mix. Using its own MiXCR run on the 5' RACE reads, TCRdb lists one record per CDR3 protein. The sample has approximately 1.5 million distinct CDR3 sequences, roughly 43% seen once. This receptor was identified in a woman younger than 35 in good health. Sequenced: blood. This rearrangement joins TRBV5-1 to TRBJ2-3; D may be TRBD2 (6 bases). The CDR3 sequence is CASSLGGANTDTQYF. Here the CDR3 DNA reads TGCGCCAGCAGCTTGGGCGGGGCAAACACAGATACGCAGTATTTT.